Listed here is a single T cell receptor (beta chain). The antigen is unknown. Germline CDR1 SGHAT, CDR2 FQNNGV. There are 13 residues in the CDR3. V gave up 6 bases and J gave up 7 bases, with 15 bases separating them. Template switching, a step in the protocol, added a universal primer site, and cDNA carried unique molecular identifiers. TCRdb processed the 5' RACE reads anew with MiXCR; each CDR3 protein has one entry. The sample consists of hundreds of thousands of distinct CDR3 sequences, less than 9% of them appearing once. This record belongs to a study of identical twins. Notes on the study in general: Modeled out-of-frame TCR alpha sharing in monozygotic twins fell below observed levels. Insertion counts were lower in abundant cord blood beta clonotypes, a trend that memory repertoires did not show. Invariant T cells like MAIT and iNKT could partly confound the zero-insertion analyses.

These data were likewise used in another study, on yellow fever vaccine responses in identical twins.

V gene TRBV11-2 combines with J gene TRBJ2-5; the D gene is possibly TRBD1 (6 bases). The sample comprised PBMCs. The origin of this receptor is a woman aged 18-29 years in good health. In nucleotides, the CDR3 is TGTGCCAGCAGGGGGATAGGGGGTACGACCCAGTACTTC. Protein: CASRGIGGTTQYF.